This record looks at one T cell receptor beta chain sequence and its context. Its antigen is currently unknown. Genomic DNA provided the template from which TCR beta VDJ and CDR3 profiles were obtained. Using its own MiXCR run on the reads, TCRdb lists one record per CDR3 protein. Here the sample spans about 98,000 distinct CDR3 sequences, roughly 70% being singletons. The V gene's germline CDR1 is SGHAT and CDR2 FQNNGV. The junction had 4 bases not matched to a gene; V was cut back by 5 bases and J by 4 bases. This CDR3 has 13 residues. This sample is drawn from a study of CD8+CD57+ T cells in acquired aplastic anemia. Across the whole study: Sorted CD4+ and CD8+ cells gave a mean 3.2 ug DNA, range 0.2 to 27.4 ug. Broader study findings: In CD8+ cells, Simpson's diversity showed no significant difference between patients and controls. Comparison of patients with controls identified 25 to 35 shared CD8+ CDR3 sequences.

Individuals selected for sequencing had exhibited CD8+CD57+ cell expansion on flow cytometry. Sequencing was carried out using sorted CD4+, CD8+, or CD8+CD57+ T cells (not recorded which) from PBMCs. The TCR sequence derives from a human donor with aplastic anemia. The chain employs TRBV11-2 and TRBJ2-7; 8 bases match TRBD2. The CDR3 bases are TGTGCCAGCAGCCCGGGACTAGTATACGAGCAGTACTTC. This codes for CASSPGLVYEQYF.